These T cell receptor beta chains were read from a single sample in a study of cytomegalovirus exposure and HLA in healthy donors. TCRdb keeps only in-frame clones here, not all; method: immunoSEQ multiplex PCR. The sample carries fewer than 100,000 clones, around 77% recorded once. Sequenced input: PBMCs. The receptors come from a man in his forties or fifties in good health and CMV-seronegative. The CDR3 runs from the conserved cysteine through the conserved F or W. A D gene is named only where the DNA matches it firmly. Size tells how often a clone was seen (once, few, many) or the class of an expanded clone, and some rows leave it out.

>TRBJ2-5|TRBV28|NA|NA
CASLLGWSGTQYF
TGTGCCAGTCTCTTAGGCTGGTCAGGAACCCAGTACTTC
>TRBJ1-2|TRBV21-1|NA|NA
CASRFRVGRLYFYGYTF
TGTGCCAGCAGGTTCAGGGTTGGGAGGCTCTACTTCTATGGCTACACCTTC
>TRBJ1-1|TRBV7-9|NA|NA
CASRPRGGMNTEAFF
TGTGCCAGCAGGCCCCGGGGCGGGATGAACACTGAAGCTTTCTTT
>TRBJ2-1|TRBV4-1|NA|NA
CASSPRLGQGAYNEQFF
TGCGCCAGCAGCCCCCGACTCGGTCAAGGGGCCTACAATGAGCAGTTCTTC
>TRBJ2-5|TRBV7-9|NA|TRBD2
CASSLRTGGGPGFEETQYF
TGTGCCAGCAGCTTGAGGACTGGGGGAGGGCCAGGTTTTGAAGAGACCCAGTACTTC
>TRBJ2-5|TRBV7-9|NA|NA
CASIEYQETQYF
TGTGCCAGCATCGAGTACCAAGAGACCCAGTACTTC
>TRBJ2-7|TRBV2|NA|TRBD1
CASSDGPGGNYEQYF
TGTGCCAGCAGTGACGGGCCAGGGGGTAACTACGAGCAGTACTTC
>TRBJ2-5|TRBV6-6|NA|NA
CATGVGQGLGETQYF
TGTGCCACAGGGGTCGGTCAGGGGCTAGGAGAGACCCAGTACTTC
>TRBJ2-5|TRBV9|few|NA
CASSVGGGQETQYF
TGTGCCAGCAGCGTAGGAGGGGGTCAAGAGACCCAGTACTTC
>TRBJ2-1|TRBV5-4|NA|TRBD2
CASSLGLAGEWFF
TGTGCCAGCAGCTTGGGACTAGCGGGAGAATGGTTCTTC
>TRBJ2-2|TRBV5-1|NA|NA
CASSLESEAGGELFF
TGCGCCAGCAGCTTGGAGTCAGAGGCCGGGGGGGAGCTGTTTTTT
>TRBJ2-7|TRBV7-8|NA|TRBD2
CASSLSPGGYEQYF
TGTGCCAGCAGCCTAAGCCCGGGAGGCTACGAGCAGTACTTC
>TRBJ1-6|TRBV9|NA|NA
CASSVGGSYNSPLHF
TGTGCCAGCAGCGTAGGTGGCAGCTATAATTCACCCCTCCACTTT
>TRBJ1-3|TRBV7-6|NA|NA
CASSQIDSASSGNTIYF
TGTGCCAGCAGCCAAATCGACAGTGCAAGCTCTGGAAACACCATATATTTT
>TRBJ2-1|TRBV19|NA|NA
CASTGTRSSSYNEQFF
TGTGCCAGTACCGGGACACGATCGAGCTCCTACAATGAGCAGTTCTTC
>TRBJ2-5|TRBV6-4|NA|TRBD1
CASSDRAGGQETQYF
TGTGCCAGCAGTGACAGGGCAGGGGGCCAAGAGACCCAGTACTTC
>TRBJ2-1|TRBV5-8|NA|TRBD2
CASSLRDYYNEQFF
TGTGCCAGCAGCCTCCGGGACTACTACAATGAGCAGTTCTTC
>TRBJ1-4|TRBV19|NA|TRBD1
CASSRQQGASEKLFF
TGTGCCAGTAGTAGACAGCAGGGGGCAAGTGAAAAACTGTTTTTT
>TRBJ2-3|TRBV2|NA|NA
CASSESLAGTDTQYF
TGTGCCAGCAGTGAATCACTAGCCGGCACAGATACGCAGTATTTT
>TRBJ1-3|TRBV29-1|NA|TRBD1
CSVGTAGNTIYF
TGCAGCGTCGGGACAGCTGGAAACACCATATATTTT
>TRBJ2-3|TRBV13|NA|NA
CASSLGRLGRVTDTQYF
TGTGCCAGCAGCTTAGGCCGGTTGGGCAGGGTAACAGATACGCAGTATTTT
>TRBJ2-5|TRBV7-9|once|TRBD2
CASSSGGGKETQYF
TGTGCCAGCAGCTCCGGGGGGGGTAAAGAGACCCAGTACTTC
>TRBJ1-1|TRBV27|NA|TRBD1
CASSFSGQGNTEAFF
TGTGCCAGCAGTTTTTCAGGACAGGGAAATACTGAAGCTTTCTTT
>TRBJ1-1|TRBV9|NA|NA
CASSSGDNTEAFF
TGTGCCAGCAGCTCAGGGGACAACACTGAAGCTTTCTTT
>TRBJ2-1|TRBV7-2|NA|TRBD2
CASSRPRLAGEWGNEQFF
TGTGCCAGCAGCCGACCCCGATTAGCGGGAGAATGGGGCAATGAGCAGTTCTTC
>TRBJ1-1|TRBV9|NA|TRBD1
CASSALDRGHTEAFF
TGTGCCAGCAGCGCGCTCGACAGGGGGCATACTGAAGCTTTCTTT
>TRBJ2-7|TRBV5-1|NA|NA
CASSLVGASRDEQYF
TGCGCCAGCAGCTTGGTGGGGGCGTCAAGGGACGAGCAGTACTTC
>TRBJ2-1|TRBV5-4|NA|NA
CASSVPGDSRYNEQFF
TGTGCCAGCAGCGTTCCGGGGGACTCTCGCTACAATGAGCAGTTCTTC
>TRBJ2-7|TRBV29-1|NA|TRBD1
CSVDPGQGSSEQYF
TGCAGCGTTGATCCGGGACAGGGATCCTCCGAGCAGTACTTC
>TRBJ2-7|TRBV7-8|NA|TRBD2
CASSISGGDYYEQYF
TGTGCCAGCAGCATTAGCGGGGGGGACTACTACGAGCAGTACTTC
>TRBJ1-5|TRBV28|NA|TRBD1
CASGGQDSNQPQHF
TGTGCCAGCGGCGGACAGGATAGCAATCAGCCCCAGCATTTT
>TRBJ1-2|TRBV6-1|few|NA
CASSSYLDGYTF
TGTGCCAGCAGTTCCTACCTAGACGGCTACACCTTC
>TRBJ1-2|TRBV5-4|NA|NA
CASSGESGSGYTF
TGTGCCAGCAGCGGAGAATCTGGCAGCGGCTACACCTTC
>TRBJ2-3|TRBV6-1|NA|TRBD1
CASRMGQGGADTQYF
TGTGCCAGCAGGATGGGACAGGGAGGGGCAGATACGCAGTATTTT
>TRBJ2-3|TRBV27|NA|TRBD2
CASSPGTSGRRADTQYF
TGTGCCAGCAGTCCTGGGACTAGCGGAAGGAGGGCAGATACGCAGTATTTT
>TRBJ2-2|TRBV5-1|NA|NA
CASSLGAQGAGELFF
TGCGCCAGCAGCTTGGGAGCACAGGGCGCCGGGGAGCTGTTTTTT
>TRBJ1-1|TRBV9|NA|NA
CASSVAIRPPDTEAFF
TGTGCCAGCAGCGTAGCTATCAGGCCTCCGGACACTGAAGCTTTCTTT
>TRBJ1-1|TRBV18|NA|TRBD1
CASSGPGQGDTEAFF
TGTGCCAGCTCTGGACCGGGACAGGGAGACACTGAAGCTTTCTTT
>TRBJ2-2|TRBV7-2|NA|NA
CASSLAALAEGELFF
TGTGCCAGCAGCTTAGCTGCACTAGCAGAGGGGGAGCTGTTTTTT
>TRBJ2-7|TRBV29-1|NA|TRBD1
CSVDGTGDSYEQYF
TGCAGCGTTGATGGGACAGGAGATTCCTACGAGCAGTACTTC
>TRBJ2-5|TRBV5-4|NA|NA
CASSLETRKTQYF
TGTGCCAGCAGCTTGGAGACTAGAAAGACCCAGTACTTC
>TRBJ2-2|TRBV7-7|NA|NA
CASSFAPAGTGFSGELFF
TGTGCTAGCAGCTTCGCCCCAGCGGGGACAGGTTTCTCCGGGGAGCTGTTTTTT
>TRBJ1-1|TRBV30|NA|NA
CAWSGRHPIGTQAFF
TGTGCCTGGAGTGGAAGACACCCCATCGGAACACAAGCTTTCTTT
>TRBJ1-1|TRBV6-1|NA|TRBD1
CASSGGRGLNEAFF
TGTGCCAGCAGTGGTGGCAGGGGGCTCAATGAAGCTTTCTTT
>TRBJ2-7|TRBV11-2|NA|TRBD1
CASSLGTGLNYEQYF
TGTGCCAGCAGCTTAGGGACAGGGCTAAACTACGAGCAGTACTTC
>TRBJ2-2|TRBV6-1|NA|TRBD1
CASRDRGLTGELFF
TGTGCCAGTCGGGACAGGGGTTTAACCGGGGAGCTGTTTTTT
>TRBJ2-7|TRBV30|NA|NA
CAWSVRRYEQYF
TGTGCCTGGAGTGTACGTCGGTACGAGCAGTACTTC
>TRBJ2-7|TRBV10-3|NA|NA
CAIPARITYEQYF
TGTGCCATTCCAGCTAGAATCACCTACGAGCAGTACTTC
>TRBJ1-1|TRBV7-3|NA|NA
CASSLTPDSGSEAFF
TGTGCCAGCAGCTTAACCCCGGACAGCGGCTCTGAAGCTTTCTTT
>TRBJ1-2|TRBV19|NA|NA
CASSQWGGGYTF
TGTGCCAGTAGTCAATGGGGGGGAGGCTACACCTTC
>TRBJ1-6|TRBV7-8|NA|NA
CASSLAGDNSPLHF
TGTGCCAGCAGCTTAGCAGGGGATAATTCACCCCTCCACTTT
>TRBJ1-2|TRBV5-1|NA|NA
CASSDGTYNYGYTF
TGCGCCAGCAGCGACGGGACATACAACTATGGCTACACCTTC
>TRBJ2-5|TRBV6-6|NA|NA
CASSSLSVLAETQYF
TGTGCCAGCAGTTCACTCAGCGTCCTGGCGGAGACCCAGTACTTC
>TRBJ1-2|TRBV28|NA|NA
CASSLQSQGYGYTF
TGTGCCAGCAGTTTGCAGTCGCAGGGTTATGGCTACACCTTC
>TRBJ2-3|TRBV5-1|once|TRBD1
CASSVQGASGDTQYF
TGCGCCAGCAGCGTCCAGGGGGCGTCTGGAGATACGCAGTATTTT
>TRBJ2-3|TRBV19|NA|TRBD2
CASRGILAGPTDTQYF
TGTGCCAGCCGAGGGATACTAGCGGGCCCCACAGATACGCAGTATTTT
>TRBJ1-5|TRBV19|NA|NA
CASIQARGGNQPQHF
TGTGCCAGTATACAAGCGAGGGGGGGGAATCAGCCCCAGCATTTT
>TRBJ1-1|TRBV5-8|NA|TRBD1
CASSLGDRSNTEAFF
TGTGCCAGCAGCTTAGGGGACAGGTCCAACACTGAAGCTTTCTTT
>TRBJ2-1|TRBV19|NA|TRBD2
CASSIAGLAGEQFF
TGTGCCAGTAGTATCGCGGGACTAGCGGGGGAGCAGTTCTTC